The clone carrying this T cell receptor (beta chain) was counted only a few times. Antigen unknown. Germline CDR1 reads ENHRY; CDR2 reads SYGVKD. The length of the CDR3 is 15 residues. Losses at the gene ends were 3 bases for V and 5 bases for J; bases not matched to a gene: 9. TCRdb itself ran the reads through MiXCR, one entry per CDR3 protein. The data contain some 800,000 distinct CDR3 sequences, about 28% of them singletons. This specimen belongs to a study of T cell repertoires in cytomegalovirus infection. At the level of the study: Recently identified HLA-C-restricted CMV epitopes and well-studied HLA-B-restricted CMV epitopes were used by the study.

V is TRBV10-3 and J is TRBJ2-5; 7 bases match TRBD2. The receptor comes from a human donor in good health (CMV status not recorded). Some clones in this sample may be carry-over from other donors' samples. The source material was cultured CD8+ T cells from PBMCs, sampled from culture after CMV antigen stimulation. The CDR3 spells CAISDQRGLEETQYF. The CDR3 DNA reads TGTGCCATCAGTGACCAACGCGGACTAGAGGAGACCCAGTACTTC.